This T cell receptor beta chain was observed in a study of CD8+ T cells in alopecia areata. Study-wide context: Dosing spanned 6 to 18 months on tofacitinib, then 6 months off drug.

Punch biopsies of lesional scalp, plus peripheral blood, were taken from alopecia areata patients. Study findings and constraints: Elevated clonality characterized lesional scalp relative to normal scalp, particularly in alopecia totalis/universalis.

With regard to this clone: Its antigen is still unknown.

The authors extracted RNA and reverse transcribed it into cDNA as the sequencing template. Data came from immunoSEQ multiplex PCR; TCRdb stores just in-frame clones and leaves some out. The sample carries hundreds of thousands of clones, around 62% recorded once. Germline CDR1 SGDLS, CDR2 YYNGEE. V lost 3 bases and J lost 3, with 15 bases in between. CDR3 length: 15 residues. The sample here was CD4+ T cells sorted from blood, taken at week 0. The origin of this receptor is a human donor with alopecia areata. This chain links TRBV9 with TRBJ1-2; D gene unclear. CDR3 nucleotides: TGTGCCAGCAGCGATGCTAGGCGGGGTTACTATGGCTACACCTTC. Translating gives CASSDARRGYYGYTF.